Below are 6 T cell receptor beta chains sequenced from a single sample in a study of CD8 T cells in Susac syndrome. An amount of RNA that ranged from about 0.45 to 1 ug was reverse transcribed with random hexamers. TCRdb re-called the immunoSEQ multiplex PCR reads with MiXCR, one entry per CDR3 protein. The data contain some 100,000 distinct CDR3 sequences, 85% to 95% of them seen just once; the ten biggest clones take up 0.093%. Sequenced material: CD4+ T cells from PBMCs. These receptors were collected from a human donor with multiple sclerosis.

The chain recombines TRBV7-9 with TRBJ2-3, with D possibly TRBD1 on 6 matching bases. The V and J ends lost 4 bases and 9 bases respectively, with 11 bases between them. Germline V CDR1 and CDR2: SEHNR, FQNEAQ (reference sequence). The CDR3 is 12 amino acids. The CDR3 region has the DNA TGTGCCAGCAGCTCGGACAGCCAAACGCAGTATTTT. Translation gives CASSSDSQTQYF.

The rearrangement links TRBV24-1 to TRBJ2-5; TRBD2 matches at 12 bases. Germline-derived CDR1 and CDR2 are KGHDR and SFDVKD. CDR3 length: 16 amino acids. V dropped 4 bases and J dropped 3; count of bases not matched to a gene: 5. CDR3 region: CATSEQLAGGKETQYF. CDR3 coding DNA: TGTGCCACCAGTGAGCAACTAGCGGGGGGCAAAGAGACCCAGTACTTC.

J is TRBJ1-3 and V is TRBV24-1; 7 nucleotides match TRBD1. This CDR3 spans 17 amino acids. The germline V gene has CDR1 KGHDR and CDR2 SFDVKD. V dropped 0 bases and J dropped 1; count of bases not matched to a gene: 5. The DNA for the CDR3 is TGTGCCACCAGTGATTTGCCCGGGACAGAATCTGGAAACACCATATATTTT. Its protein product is CATSDLPGTESGNTIYF.

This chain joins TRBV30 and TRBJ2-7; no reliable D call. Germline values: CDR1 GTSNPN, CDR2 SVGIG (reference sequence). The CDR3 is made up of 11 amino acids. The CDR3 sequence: CALRASYEQYF. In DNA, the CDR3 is TGTGCGCTCCGTGCCTCCTACGAGCAGTACTTC.

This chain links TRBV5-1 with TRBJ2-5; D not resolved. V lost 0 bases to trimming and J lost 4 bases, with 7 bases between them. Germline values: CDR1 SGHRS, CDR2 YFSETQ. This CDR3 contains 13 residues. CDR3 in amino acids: CASSLGPGETQYF. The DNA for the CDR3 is TGCGCCAGCAGCTTGGGGCCAGGAGAGACCCAGTACTTC.

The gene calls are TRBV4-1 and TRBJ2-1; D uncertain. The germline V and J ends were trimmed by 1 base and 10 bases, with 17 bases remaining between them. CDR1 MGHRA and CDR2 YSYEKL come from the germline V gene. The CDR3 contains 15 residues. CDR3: CASSQGRSPLAEQFF. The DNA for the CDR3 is TGCGCCAGCAGCCAAGGCCGGAGTCCCTTGGCGGAGCAGTTCTTC.